This TCR beta chain was profiled in a study of T cell responses to AZD1222 COVID-19 vaccine. V was pared by 1 base and J by 7 bases, with 6 bases of the junction left unmatched. CDR1 LGHNA and CDR2 YNFKEQ come from the germline V gene. This CDR3 spans 15 amino acids. Profiled with immunoSEQ multiplex PCR; TCRdb holds only in-frame clones, not every one. The sample has about 40,000 clones, 88% seen once; the top ten hold 26%. Here the sequenced sample was peripheral blood, taken 28 days after the second dose of the MenACWY control vaccine. The clonotype originates from an adult who received the MenACWY meningococcal vaccine as a control. The chain uses TRBV4-2 and TRBJ2-1, with 8 positions matching TRBD2. The CDR3 here is CASSQGETGGNEQFF. CDR3 DNA sequence: TGTGCCAGCAGCCAAGGAGAAACGGGGGGGAATGAGCAGTTCTTC.